This TCR beta chain comes out of a study of B cell selection in AIRE deficiency. Study results and limitations: AIRE-deficient Tconv and Treg repertoires matched healthy donors in TCRBV, CDR3 length, diversity. Of 3,000 to 4,500 shared Treg TCRbeta sequences, about 32% were healthy-only, around 9.3% patient-only. Shared Treg sequences were biased toward short CDR3s with few non-templated nucleotide insertions.

A note on this clone: Antigen specificity is unknown.

The regulatory T cell sort gate was CD4+CD25hiCD127low/negative. Healthy unrelated donors supplied the control samples. CDR1 is SGHTA and CDR2 is FQGTGA in the germline V gene. Trimming pared 0 bases from V and 4 bases from J, leaving 12 bases between. This CDR3 comprises 15 residues. Repertoires were generated with immunoSEQ multiplex PCR, while TCRdb's copy carries only in-frame clones and drops some. Seen here are 20,000 to 25,000 clones, about 93% observed once, and the top ten hold approximately 1.5%. The sequencing sample was made of CD4+CD25+ Tregs sorted from PBMCs. The receptor was isolated from a human donor in good health. This chain links TRBV7-3 with TRBJ2-5; TRBD2 is a possible D gene (5 bases). The CDR3 loop is CASSLTPGSRETQYF. The CDR3 DNA reads as TGTGCCAGCAGCTTAACACCGGGGTCCCGAGAGACCCAGTACTTC.